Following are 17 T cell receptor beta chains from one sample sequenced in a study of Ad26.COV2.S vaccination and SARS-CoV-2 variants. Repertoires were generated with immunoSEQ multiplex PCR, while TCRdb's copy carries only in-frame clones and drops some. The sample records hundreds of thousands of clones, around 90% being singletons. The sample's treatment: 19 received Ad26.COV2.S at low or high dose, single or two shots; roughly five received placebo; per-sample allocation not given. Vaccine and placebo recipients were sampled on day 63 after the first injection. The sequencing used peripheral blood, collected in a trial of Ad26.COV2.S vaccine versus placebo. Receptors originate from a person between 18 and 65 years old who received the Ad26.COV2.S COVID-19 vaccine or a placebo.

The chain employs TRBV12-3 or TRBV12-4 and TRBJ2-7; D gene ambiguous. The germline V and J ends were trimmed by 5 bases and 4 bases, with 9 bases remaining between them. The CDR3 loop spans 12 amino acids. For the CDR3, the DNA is TGTGCCAGCAGTCAAACCAAATACGAGCAGTACTTC. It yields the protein CASSQTKYEQYF.

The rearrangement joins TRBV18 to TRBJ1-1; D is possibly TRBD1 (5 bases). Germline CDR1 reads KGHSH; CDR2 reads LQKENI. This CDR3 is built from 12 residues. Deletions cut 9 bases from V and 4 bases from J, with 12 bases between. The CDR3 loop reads CASRGDGTEAFF. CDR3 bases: TGTGCCAGTCGGGGGGATGGCACTGAAGCTTTCTTT.

In DNA, the CDR3 is TGTGCCAGCAGCTCCCTACCGCTTGGGGCGGGCAATGGCTACACCTTC. This gives the protein CASSSLPLGAGNGYTF. The rearrangement joins TRBV5-6 to TRBJ1-2; the D gene is possibly TRBD1 (5 bases). The CDR3 is 16 amino acids. Trimming took 3 bases from V and 6 from J, leaving 21 bases between them. Germline V gene data show CDR1 as SGHDT and CDR2 as YYEEEE.

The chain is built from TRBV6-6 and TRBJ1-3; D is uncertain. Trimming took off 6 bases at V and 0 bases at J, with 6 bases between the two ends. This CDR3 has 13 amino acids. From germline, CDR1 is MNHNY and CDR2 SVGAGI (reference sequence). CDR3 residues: CASRGNSGNTIYF. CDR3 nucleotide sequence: TGTGCCAGCAGGGGGAACTCTGGAAACACCATATATTTT.

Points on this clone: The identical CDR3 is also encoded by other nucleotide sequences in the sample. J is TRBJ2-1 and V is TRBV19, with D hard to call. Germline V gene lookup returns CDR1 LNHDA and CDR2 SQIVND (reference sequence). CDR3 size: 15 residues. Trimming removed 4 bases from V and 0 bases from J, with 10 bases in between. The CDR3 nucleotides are TGTGCCAGTAGTACGGACCGCTCCTCCTACAATGAGCAGTTCTTC. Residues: CASSTDRSSYNEQFF.

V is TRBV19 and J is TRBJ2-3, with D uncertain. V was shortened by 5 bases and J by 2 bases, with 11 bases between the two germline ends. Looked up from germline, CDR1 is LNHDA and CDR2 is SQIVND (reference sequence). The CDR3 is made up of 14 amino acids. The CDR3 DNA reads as TGTGCCAGTAGTTTGGTTCTGCCCACAGATACGCAGTATTTT. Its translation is CASSLVLPTDTQYF.

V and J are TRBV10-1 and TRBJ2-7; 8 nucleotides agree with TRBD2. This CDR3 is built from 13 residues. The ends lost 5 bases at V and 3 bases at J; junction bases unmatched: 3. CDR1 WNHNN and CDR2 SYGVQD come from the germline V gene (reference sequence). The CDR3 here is CASSNGGDYEQYF. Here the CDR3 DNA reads TGCGCCAGCAGTAACGGGGGGGACTACGAGCAGTACTTC.

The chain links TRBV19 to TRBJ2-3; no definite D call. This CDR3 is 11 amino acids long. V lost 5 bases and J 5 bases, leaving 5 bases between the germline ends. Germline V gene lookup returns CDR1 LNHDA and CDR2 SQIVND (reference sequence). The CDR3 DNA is TGTGCCAGTAGTGGCGGAGATACGCAGTATTTT. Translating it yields CASSGGDTQYF.

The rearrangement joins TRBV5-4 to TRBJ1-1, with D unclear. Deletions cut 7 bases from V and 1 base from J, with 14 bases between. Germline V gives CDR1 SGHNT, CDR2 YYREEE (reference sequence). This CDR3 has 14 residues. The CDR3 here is CASAGRRENTEAFF. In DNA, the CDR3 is TGTGCCAGCGCGGGTCGGCGAGAGAACACTGAAGCTTTCTTT. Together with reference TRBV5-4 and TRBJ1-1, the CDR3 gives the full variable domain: ETGVTQSPTHLIKTRGQQVTLRCSSQSGHNTVSWYQQALGQGPQFIFQYYREEENGRGNFPPRFSGLQFPNYSSELNVNALELDDSALYLCASAGRRENTEAFFGQGTRLTVV.

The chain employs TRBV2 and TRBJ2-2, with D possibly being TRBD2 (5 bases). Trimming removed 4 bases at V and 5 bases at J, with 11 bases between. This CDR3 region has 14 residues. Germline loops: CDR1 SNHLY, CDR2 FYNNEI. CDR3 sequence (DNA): TGTGCCAGCAGTGTTCTAGGGAGTACCGGGGAGCTGTTTTTT. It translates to CASSVLGSTGELFF.

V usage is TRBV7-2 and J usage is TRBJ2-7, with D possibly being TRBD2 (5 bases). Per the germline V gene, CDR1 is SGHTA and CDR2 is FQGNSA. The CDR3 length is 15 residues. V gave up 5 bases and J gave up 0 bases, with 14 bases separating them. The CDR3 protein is CASSLDSATSYEQYF. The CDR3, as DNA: TGTGCCAGCAGCCTAGATAGCGCCACCTCCTACGAGCAGTACTTC.

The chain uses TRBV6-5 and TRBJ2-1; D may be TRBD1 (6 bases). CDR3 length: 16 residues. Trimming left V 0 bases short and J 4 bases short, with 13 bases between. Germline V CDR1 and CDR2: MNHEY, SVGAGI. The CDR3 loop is CASSYSRRGHYNEQFF. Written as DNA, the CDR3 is TGTGCCAGCAGTTACTCGAGACGGGGACATTACAATGAGCAGTTCTTC.

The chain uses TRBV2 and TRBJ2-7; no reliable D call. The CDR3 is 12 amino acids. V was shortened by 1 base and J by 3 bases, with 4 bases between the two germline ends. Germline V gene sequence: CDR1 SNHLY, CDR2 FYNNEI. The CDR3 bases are TGTGCCAGCAGTGAAGGGTTCTACGAGCAGTACTTC. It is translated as CASSEGFYEQYF. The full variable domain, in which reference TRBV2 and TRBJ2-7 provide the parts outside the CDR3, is EPEVTQTPSHQVTQMGQEVILRCVPISNHLYFYWYRQILGQKVEFLVSFYNNEISEKSEIFDDQFSVERPDGSNFTLKIRSTKLEDSAMYFCASSEGFYEQYFGPGTRLTVT.

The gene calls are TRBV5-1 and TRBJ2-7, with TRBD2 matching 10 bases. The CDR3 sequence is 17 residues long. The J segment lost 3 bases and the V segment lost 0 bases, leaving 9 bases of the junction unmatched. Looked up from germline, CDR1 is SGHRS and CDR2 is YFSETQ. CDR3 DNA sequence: TGCGCCAGCAGCTTGGCAGGGGATGCTAGCGGGAGCTACGAGCAGTACTTC. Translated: CASSLAGDASGSYEQYF.

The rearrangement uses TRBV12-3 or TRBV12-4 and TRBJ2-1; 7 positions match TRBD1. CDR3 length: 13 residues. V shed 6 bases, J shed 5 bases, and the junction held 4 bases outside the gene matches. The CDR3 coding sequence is TGTGCCAGCAGCCCTACAGGGGACAATGAGCAGTTCTTC. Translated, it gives CASSPTGDNEQFF.

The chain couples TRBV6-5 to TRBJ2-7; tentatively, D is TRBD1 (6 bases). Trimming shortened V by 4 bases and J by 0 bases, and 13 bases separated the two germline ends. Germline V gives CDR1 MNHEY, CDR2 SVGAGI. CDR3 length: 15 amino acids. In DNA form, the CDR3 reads TGTGCCAGCAGTTTTTCGACAGGACCCTCCTACGAGCAGTACTTC. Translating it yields CASSFSTGPSYEQYF.

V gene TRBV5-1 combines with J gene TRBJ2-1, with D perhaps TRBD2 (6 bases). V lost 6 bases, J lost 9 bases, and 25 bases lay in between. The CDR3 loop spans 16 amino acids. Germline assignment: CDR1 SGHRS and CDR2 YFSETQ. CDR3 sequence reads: CASTIILGRPAGEQFF. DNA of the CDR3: TGCGCCAGCACGATAATACTGGGACGCCCAGCGGGTGAGCAGTTCTTC.